This T cell receptor beta chain was profiled in a study of blood T cell repertoires in COVID-19. Looking at the study overall: COVID-19 samples, acute and convalescent, were from the United States, Italy and Spain. T cells, B-cell-depleted T cells, or PBMCs provided the cDNA or gDNA that served as material.

Unmatched junction bases numbered 4, after V lost 4 bases and J lost 0 bases. The CDR3 is 15 amino acids. Germline CDR1 is LNHDA and CDR2 is SQIVND (reference sequence). Assay used: immunoSEQ multiplex PCR; TCRdb lists only in-frame clones, some missing. The data contain 200,000 to 250,000 clones, 65% to 90% of them singletons. The chain has TRBV19 and TRBJ2-7; 9 bases line up with TRBD2. This TCR derives from a man aged 45-65 years with active or convalescent COVID-19. Sequences were obtained from peripheral blood. The CDR3, as DNA: TGTGCCAGTAGTAGACTAGCGGCCAGCTCCTACGAGCAGTACTTC. Translated: CASSRLAASSYEQYF.